The TCR beta chain under discussion was sequenced for a study of shared clonotypes between healthy human individuals. Study in general: The study drew on a couple of women and three men aged 18 to 49 as donors.

Study-wide results and caveats: Few donors restricted represented genetic and exposure-history diversity.

It was CD45RO-negative cells, positively selected for CCR7, that made up naive CD8 cells, with terminally differentiated effector memory CD45RA+ cells excluded. The donors, healthy adults who were HIV-negative, had experienced no recent acute infections or vaccinations. The CDR3 loop spans 15 amino acids. V was clipped by 6 bases and J by 2 bases, with 16 bases between them. CDR1 MNHEY and CDR2 SMNVEV come from the germline V gene (reference sequence). As for this clone: Its matching antigen is unknown.

The assay was carried out at the deep level. Profiling relied on immunoSEQ multiplex PCR, and the TCRdb table lists in-frame clones only, not all of them. The profile covers roughly 2,000,000 clones, with approximately 92% appearing a single time and more than 1.5% taken by the ten largest. This chain uses TRBV27 with TRBJ1-2, with D perhaps TRBD1 (6 bases). This TCR derives from a man between 18 and 29 years old in good health. Some clones in this sample may be carry-over from other donors' samples. Sequencing input: naive CD8+ T cells from PBMCs. CDR3 residues: CASRSRDTRNYGYTF. The CDR3 bases are TGTGCCAGCAGGTCCCGGGACACAAGAAACTATGGCTACACCTTC.